This entry concerns a single T cell receptor beta chain. Its antigen is unknown. The CDR3 is 16 amino acids. The V gene lost 2 bases and the J gene lost 4 bases, with 14 bases spanning the gap. Germline CDR1 is LGHNA and CDR2 is YSLEER. Sequencing relied on a cDNA template that was reverse transcribed from extracted RNA. TCRdb's table, derived via immunoSEQ multiplex PCR, lists solely in-frame clones and lacks some. The sample contains about 110,000 clones, roughly 84% of which appear only once. These data are taken from a study of CD8+ T cells in alopecia areata. Treatment meaning: oral pan-JAK inhibitor, 5-10 mg twice daily. Lesional scalp punch biopsies and peripheral blood came from alopecia areata patients. Study-level results: Scalp clonality, along with expanded CD8+ clones among the top 100, was significantly decreased by tofacitinib. The treated group had a single nonresponder, limiting CD8+ expansion-response conclusions.

The sequencing used CD8+ T cells sorted from blood, collected at week 24, from a patient treated with tofacitinib. This receptor was taken from a human donor with alopecia areata. The J gene is TRBJ2-2, the V gene TRBV4-3, with D maybe TRBD1 (5 bases). DNA for the CDR3: TGCGCCAGCAGCCAATTGCAAGGGGTCATCACCGGGGAGCTGTTTTTT. It translates to CASSQLQGVITGELFF.